A single T cell receptor beta chain is shown here with its context. This specimen belongs to a study of identical twins. All donors were healthy, and all were Caucasian. This CDR3 has 11 residues. CDR1 and CDR2 from the germline V gene are DFQATT and SNEGSKA (reference sequence). The authors used template switching to add a universal primer site and gave cDNA unique molecular identifiers. TCRdb re-called the 5' RACE reads with MiXCR, one entry per CDR3 protein. This table holds some 440,000 distinct CDR3 sequences, 24% found once. These data were also reused for a study on T cells expressing NK-cell markers. That publication notes: Within the sequenced cohort of eight donors, seven exhibited HCMV seropositivity and one was seronegative. Several donors showed these clonotypes also leading the CD3+CD56-NKG2C+ fraction.

The rearrangement links TRBV20-1 to TRBJ2-3, with D perhaps TRBD2 (6 bases). The sequencing sample was made of CD4+ T cells sorted from blood. This receptor was obtained from a woman in her late teens or twenties in good health. The CDR3: CSGRPGVTQYF. For the CDR3, the DNA is TGCAGCGGACGGCCGGGAGTTACGCAGTATTTT.